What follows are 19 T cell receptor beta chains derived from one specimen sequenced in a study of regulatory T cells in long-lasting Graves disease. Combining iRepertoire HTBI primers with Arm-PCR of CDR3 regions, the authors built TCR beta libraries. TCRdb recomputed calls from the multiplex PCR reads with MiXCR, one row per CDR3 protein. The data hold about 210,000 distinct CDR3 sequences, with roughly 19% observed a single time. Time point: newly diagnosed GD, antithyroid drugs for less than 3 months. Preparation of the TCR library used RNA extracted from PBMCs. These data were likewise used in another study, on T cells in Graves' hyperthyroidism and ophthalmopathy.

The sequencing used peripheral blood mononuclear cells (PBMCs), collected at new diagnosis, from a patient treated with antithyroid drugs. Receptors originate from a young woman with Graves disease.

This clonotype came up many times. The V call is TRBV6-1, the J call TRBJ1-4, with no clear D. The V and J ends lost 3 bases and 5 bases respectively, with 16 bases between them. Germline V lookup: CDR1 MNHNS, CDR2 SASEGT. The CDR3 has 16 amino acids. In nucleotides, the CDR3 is TGTGCCAGCAGTGACACTCCCCGGACGGACAATGAAAAACTGTTTTTT. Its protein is CASSDTPRTDNEKLFF.

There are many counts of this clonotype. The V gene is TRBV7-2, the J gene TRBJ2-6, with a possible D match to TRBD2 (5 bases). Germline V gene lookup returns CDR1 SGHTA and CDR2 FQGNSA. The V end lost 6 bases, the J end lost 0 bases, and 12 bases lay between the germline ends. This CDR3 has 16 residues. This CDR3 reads CASSSPGFSGANVLTF. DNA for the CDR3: TGTGCCAGCAGTAGCCCGGGATTCTCTGGGGCCAACGTCCTGACTTTC.

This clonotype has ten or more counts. As DNA, the CDR3 is TGTGCCAGCAGTTTCAGCGGGAGCTGGAGCGAGCAGTACTTC. Translating gives CASSFSGSWSEQYF. This rearrangement joins TRBV27 to TRBJ2-7, with 8 nucleotides matching TRBD2. From germline, CDR1 is MNHEY and CDR2 SMNVEV (reference sequence). The junction had 7 bases not matched to a gene; V was cut back by 3 bases and J by 6 bases. The CDR3 covers 14 residues.

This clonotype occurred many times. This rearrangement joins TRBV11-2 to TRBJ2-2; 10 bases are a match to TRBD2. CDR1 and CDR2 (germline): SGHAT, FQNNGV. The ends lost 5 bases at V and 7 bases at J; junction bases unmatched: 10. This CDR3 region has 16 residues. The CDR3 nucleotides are TGTGCCAGCAGCCAAACCCCCGGGACTAGCGTCGGGGAGCTGTTTTTT. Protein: CASSQTPGTSVGELFF. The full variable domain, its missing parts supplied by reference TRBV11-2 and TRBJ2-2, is EAGVAQSPRYKIIEKRQSVAFWCNPISGHATLYWYQQILGQGPKLLIQFQNNGVVDDSQLPKDRFSAERLKGVDSTLKIQPAKLEDSAVYLCASSQTPGTSVGELFFGEGSRLTVL.

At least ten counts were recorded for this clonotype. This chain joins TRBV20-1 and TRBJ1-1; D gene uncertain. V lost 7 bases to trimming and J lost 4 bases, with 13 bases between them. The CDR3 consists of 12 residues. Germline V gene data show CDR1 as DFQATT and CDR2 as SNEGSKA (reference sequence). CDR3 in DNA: TGCAGTGAGGAAAGTCGTAGCACTGAAGCTTTCTTT. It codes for CSEESRSTEAFF.

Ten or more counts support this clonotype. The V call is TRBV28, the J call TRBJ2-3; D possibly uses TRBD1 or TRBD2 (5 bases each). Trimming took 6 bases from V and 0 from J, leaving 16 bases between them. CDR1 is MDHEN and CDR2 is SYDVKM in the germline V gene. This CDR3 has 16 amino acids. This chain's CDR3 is CASSRFGTESTDTQYF. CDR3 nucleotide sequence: TGTGCCAGCAGCCGATTTGGGACGGAGAGCACAGATACGCAGTATTTT.

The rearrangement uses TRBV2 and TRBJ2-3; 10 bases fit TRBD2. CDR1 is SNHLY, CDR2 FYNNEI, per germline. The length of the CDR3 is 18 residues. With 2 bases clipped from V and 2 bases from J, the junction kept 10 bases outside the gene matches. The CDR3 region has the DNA TGTGCCAGCAGTGAATACCCTTCTAGCGGGAGTATCACAGATACGCAGTATTTT. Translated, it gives CASSEYPSSGSITDTQYF.

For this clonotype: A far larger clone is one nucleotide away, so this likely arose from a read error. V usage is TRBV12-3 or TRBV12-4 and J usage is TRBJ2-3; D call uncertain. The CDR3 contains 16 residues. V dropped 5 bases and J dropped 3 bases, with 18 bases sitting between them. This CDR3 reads CASSEMSERKTDTQYF. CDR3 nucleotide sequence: TGTGCCAGCAGTGAGATGAGCGAGAGGAAGACAGATACGCAGTATTTT.

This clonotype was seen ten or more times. The CDR3 coding sequence is TGCGCCAGCAGCCAAGCAGGTTTTCCTGAAGCTTTCTTT. This sequence encodes CASSQAGFPEAFF. The chain recombines TRBV4-1 with TRBJ1-1; D unresolved. Trimming removed 1 base from V and 6 bases from J, with 9 bases in between. The CDR3 runs to 13 residues. The germline V gene has CDR1 MGHRA and CDR2 YSYEKL.

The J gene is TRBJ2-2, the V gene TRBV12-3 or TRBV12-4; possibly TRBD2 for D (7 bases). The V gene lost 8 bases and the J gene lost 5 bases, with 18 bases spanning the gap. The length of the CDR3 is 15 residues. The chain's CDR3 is CASGEGGGWTGELFF. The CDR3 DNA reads TGTGCCAGCGGGGAAGGGGGGGGGTGGACCGGGGAGCTGTTTTTT.

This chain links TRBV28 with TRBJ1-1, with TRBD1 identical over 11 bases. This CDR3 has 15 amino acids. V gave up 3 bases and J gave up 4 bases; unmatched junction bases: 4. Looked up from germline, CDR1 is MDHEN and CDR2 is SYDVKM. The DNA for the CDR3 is TGTGCCAGCAGTTTGGACAGGGGGCTCGGCACTGAAGCTTTCTTT. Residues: CASSLDRGLGTEAFF.

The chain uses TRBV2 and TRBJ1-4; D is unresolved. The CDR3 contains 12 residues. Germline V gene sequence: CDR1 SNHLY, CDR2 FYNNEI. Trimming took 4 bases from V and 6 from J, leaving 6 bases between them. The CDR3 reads CASSGWDEKLFF. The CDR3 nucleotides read TGTGCCAGCAGTGGGTGGGATGAAAAACTGTTTTTT.

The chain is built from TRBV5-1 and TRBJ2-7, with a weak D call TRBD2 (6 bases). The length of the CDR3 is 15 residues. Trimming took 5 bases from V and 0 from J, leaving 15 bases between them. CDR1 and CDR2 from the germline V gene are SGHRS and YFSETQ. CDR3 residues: CASSPGRSTSYEQYF. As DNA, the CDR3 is TGCGCCAGCAGTCCCGGGAGATCAACCTCCTACGAGCAGTACTTC.

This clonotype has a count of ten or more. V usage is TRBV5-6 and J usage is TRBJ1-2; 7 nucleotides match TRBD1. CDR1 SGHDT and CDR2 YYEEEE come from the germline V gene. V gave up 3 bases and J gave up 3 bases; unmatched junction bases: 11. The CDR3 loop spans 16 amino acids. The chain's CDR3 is CASSYYTGVVDYGYTF. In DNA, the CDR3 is TGTGCCAGCAGCTATTACACAGGGGTCGTGGACTATGGCTACACCTTC.

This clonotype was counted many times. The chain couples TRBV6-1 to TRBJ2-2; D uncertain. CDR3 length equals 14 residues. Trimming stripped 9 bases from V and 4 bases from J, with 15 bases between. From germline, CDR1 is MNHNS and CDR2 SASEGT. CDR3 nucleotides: TGTGCCAGTTGGACGGTAGACGGCACCGGGGAGCTGTTTTTT. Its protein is CASWTVDGTGELFF.

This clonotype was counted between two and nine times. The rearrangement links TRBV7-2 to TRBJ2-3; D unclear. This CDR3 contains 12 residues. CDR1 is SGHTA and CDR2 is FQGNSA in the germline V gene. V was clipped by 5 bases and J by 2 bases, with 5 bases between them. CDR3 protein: CASSRNTDTQYF. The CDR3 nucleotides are TGTGCCAGCAGCCGCAACACAGATACGCAGTATTTT.

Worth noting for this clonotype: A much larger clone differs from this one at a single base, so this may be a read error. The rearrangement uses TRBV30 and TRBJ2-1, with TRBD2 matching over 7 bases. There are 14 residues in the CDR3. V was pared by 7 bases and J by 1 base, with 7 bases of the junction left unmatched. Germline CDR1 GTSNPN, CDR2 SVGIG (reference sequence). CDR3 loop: CAFGSSGSYNEQFF. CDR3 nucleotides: TGTGCCTTTGGGAGTAGCGGGTCCTACAATGAGCAGTTCTTC.

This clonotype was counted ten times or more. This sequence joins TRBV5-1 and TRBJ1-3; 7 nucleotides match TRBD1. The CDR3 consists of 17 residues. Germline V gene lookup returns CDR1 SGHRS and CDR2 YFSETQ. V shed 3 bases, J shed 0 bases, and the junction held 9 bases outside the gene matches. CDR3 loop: CASSSSGQASSGNTIYF. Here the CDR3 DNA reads TGCGCCAGCAGCTCCTCCGGACAGGCCAGCTCTGGAAACACCATATATTTT.

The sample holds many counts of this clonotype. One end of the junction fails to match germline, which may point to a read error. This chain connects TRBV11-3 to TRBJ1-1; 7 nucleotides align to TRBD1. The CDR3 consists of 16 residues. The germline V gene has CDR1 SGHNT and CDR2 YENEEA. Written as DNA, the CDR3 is TGTGCCAGCAGCTTAGATAGGGGGCAGGTGGACACTGAAGCTTCCTTT. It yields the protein CASSLDRGQVDTEASF.